This record looks at one T cell receptor (beta chain) sequence and its context. An amount of RNA that ranged from about 0.45 to 1 ug was reverse transcribed with random hexamers. An immunoSEQ multiplex PCR amplified TCR beta CDR3 over 54 Vbeta and 13 Jbeta. TCRdb re-derived calls from the immunoSEQ multiplex PCR reads in MiXCR, one entry per CDR3 protein. The sample includes 300,000 or so distinct CDR3 sequences, approximately 90% of them seen just once. This record comes from a study of CD8 T cells in Susac syndrome. Sequencing of TCR beta, carried out with a high-throughput approach, was applied to CD8+ and CD4+ T cells from the blood. Sequenced sample: CD4+ T cells from PBMCs. The TCR was taken from a human donor with multiple sclerosis.

The CDR3 bases are TGTGCCAGCAGCTCCGCTGGGAGGGCACGACCCTACGAGCAGTACTTC. This sequence encodes CASSSAGRARPYEQYF. The V gene is TRBV5-4, the J gene TRBJ2-7, with 7 bases fitting TRBD2. The length of the CDR3 is 16 residues. CDR1 is SGHNT and CDR2 is YYREEE in the germline V gene (reference sequence). The V segment lost 3 bases and the J segment 2 bases; nucleotides outside the gene matches: 11.